This T cell receptor (beta chain) was retrieved from a study of blood T cell repertoires in COVID-19. Overall study: Sample material is recorded as cDNA or gDNA derived from T cells, B-cell-depleted T cells, or PBMCs.

Patients from Seattle were sampled longitudinally, starting during active infection. Assay used: immunoSEQ multiplex PCR; TCRdb lists only in-frame clones, some missing. The table has 300,000 to 450,000 clones, roughly nine tenths seen once. Trimming stripped 7 bases from V and 7 bases from J, with 19 bases between. This CDR3 has 15 residues. Germline V gene sequence: CDR1 LNHDA, CDR2 SQIVND (reference sequence). What was sequenced was peripheral blood. The V gene is TRBV19, the J gene TRBJ2-2; D might be TRBD2 (6 bases). The receptor was derived from a woman in her twenties or thirties with COVID-19, enrolled during active disease. CDR3 in amino acids: CASNPAGRIGGELFF. CDR3 nucleotides: TGTGCCAGTAACCCTGCAGGGAGGATAGGCGGGGAGCTGTTTTTT.